The clone carrying this T cell receptor beta chain was observed a handful of times. As yet, its antigen is unknown. MiXCR, applied by TCRdb to the RT-PCR reads, yields one record per CDR3 protein. The sample yields 800,000 or so distinct CDR3 sequences, 21% seen once. The sample comes from a study of response to subunit inactivated influenza vaccine. Study-wide results and limits: T cells newly recruited by each seasonal influenza vaccination are few, the authors suggested.

The origin of this receptor is a man aged 50 to 59 who received an inactivated influenza vaccine. The source material was PBMCs from blood, sampled about 5 days after vaccination.

As DNA, the CDR3 is TGTGCCATCAGTCCCGGGACAGCCTACGAGCAGTACTTC. Amino acid sequence: CAISPGTAYEQYF. The V call is TRBV10-3, the J call TRBJ2-7; 7 bases are a match to TRBD1. Trimming at V came to 5 bases and at J to 2 bases, leaving 3 bases not matched to a gene. Germline CDR1 is ENHRY and CDR2 is SYGVKD. This CDR3 spans 13 amino acids.